Presented here are 17 T cell receptor beta chains from one specimen sequenced in a study of cytomegalovirus exposure and HLA in healthy donors. Some clones are missing from TCRdb's copy, which holds only in-frame ones; the method was immunoSEQ multiplex PCR. Of about 160,000 clones listed, 84% were seen once; the top ten hold 9.5% to 13%. Sample: PBMCs. These receptors were taken from a man younger than 45 in good health and CMV-seropositive.

V gene TRBV29-1 combines with J gene TRBJ2-1; D possibly corresponds to TRBD2 (6 bases). Germline V gene sequence: CDR1 SQVTM, CDR2 ANQGSEA. The CDR3 spans 11 residues. The V gene lost 7 bases and the J gene lost 6 bases, with 10 bases spanning the gap. This CDR3 reads CSDGGGNEQFF. Here the CDR3 DNA reads TGCAGCGACGGGGGAGGCAATGAGCAGTTCTTC.

The chain recombines TRBV6-5 with TRBJ1-3, with 7 nucleotides matching TRBD1. Per the germline V gene, CDR1 is MNHEY and CDR2 is SVGAGI. CDR3 length equals 15 residues. Trimming at V came to 6 bases and at J to 0 bases, leaving 5 bases not matched to a gene. The CDR3 DNA follows: TGTGCCAGCAGGCCCGGGACAGCCTCTGGAAACACCATATATTTT. It encodes CASRPGTASGNTIYF.

The genes are TRBV19 and TRBJ1-5, with 9 bases identical to TRBD1. This CDR3 is 17 amino acids long. Per the germline V gene, CDR1 is LNHDA and CDR2 is SQIVND (reference sequence). V dropped 4 bases and J dropped 2; count of bases not matched to a gene: 9. The CDR3 DNA is TGTGCCAGTAGTAAAGACACAGGGGGCGCGGGCAATCAGCCCCAGCATTTT. Its translation is CASSKDTGGAGNQPQHF.

The gene calls are TRBV9 and TRBJ2-7; 8 bases agree with TRBD2. The V gene's germline CDR1 is SGDLS and CDR2 YYNGEE. There are 17 residues in the CDR3. V shed 0 bases, J shed 6 bases, and the junction held 14 bases outside the gene matches. In DNA, the CDR3 is TGTGCCAGCAGCGTAGCCGGGGGGGCGCTCTCTTCGGCCGAGCAGTACTTC. Translated: CASSVAGGALSSAEQYF.

This chain uses TRBV29-1 with TRBJ2-1; D possibly corresponds to TRBD2 (6 bases). Looked up from germline, CDR1 is SQVTM and CDR2 is ANQGSEA. Between the trimmed V and J ends, which lost 3 bases and 6 bases, there was a span of 15 bases. This CDR3 spans 14 amino acids. The CDR3 here is CSVDEGSRGNEQFF. The CDR3 nucleotides are TGCAGCGTTGACGAGGGGTCGCGGGGCAATGAGCAGTTCTTC.

This chain connects TRBV7-8 to TRBJ1-2; tentatively, D is TRBD1 (5 bases). Germline values: CDR1 SGHVS, CDR2 FQNEAQ. Trimming removed 3 bases from V and 5 bases from J, with 16 bases in between. The CDR3 covers 15 residues. CDR3 sequence reads: CASSFVRRGGYGYTF. CDR3 sequence (DNA): TGTGCCAGCAGCTTCGTTAGGAGGGGCGGGTATGGCTACACCTTC.

The count of this clone is one. The V and J genes are TRBV9 and TRBJ2-7; TRBD2 agrees at 11 bases. J lost 4 bases, V lost 4 bases, and 13 bases had no gene match. CDR1 is SGDLS and CDR2 is YYNGEE in the germline V gene. The CDR3 sequence is 17 residues long. The CDR3 DNA sequence: TGTGCCAGCAGCTCCCGGCTAACTAGCGGGAGTTTTTACGAGCAGTACTTC. The encoded protein is CASSSRLTSGSFYEQYF.

The V call is TRBV30, the J call TRBJ1-1; TRBD1 matches at 7 bases. Germline loops: CDR1 GTSNPN, CDR2 SVGIG (reference sequence). CDR3 length equals 13 residues. V lost 2 bases to trimming and J lost 1 base; unmatched junction nucleotides: 1. This CDR3 is CAWSRGRNTEAFF. DNA for the CDR3: TGTGCCTGGAGTAGGGGGCGGAACACTGAAGCTTTCTTT.

This clone turned up a few times. The chain uses TRBV5-4 and TRBJ2-7, with unresolved D. The CDR3 spans 12 residues. V lost 5 bases to trimming and J lost 6 bases, with 12 bases between them. CDR1 is SGHNT and CDR2 is YYREEE in the germline V gene (reference sequence). The CDR3 loop reads CASSVDSTEQYF. DNA of the CDR3: TGTGCCAGCAGTGTAGACTCCACCGAGCAGTACTTC.

Comments on this clone: The junction does not match germline at one end; this may be a read error. V gene TRBV7-7 combines with J gene TRBJ2-5, with D maybe TRBD1 (5 bases). This CDR3 has 14 amino acids. The germline V gene has CDR1 SSHAT and CDR2 FNYEAQ (reference sequence). CDR3 in amino acids: CASSLVQGAETQYF. In DNA, the CDR3 is TGTGCTAGCAGCTTGGTACAAGGGGCTGAGACCCAGTACTTC.

The chain has TRBV7-9 and TRBJ2-7, with a possible D match to TRBD2 (5 bases). V lost 5 bases to trimming and J lost 2 bases, with 19 bases between them. There are 16 residues in the CDR3. Germline V CDR1 and CDR2: SEHNR, FQNEAQ (reference sequence). This CDR3 is CASSPNSAEWTYEQYF. For the CDR3, the DNA is TGTGCCAGCAGCCCGAATTCAGCGGAGTGGACCTACGAGCAGTACTTC.

This chain links TRBV5-1 with TRBJ2-7, with 7 positions matching TRBD2. CDR1 is SGHRS, CDR2 YFSETQ, per germline. CDR3 size: 14 residues. With 3 bases clipped from V and 4 bases from J, the junction kept 7 bases outside the gene matches. DNA for the CDR3: TGCGCCAGCAGCTATGGCGGGAGAGTATACGAGCAGTACTTC. Residues: CASSYGGRVYEQYF.

CDR3 coding DNA: TGTGCCAGCAGTGAATTCCCGGCAGGCGGGGGCGTCCAAGAGACCCAGTACTTC. Translation: CASSEFPAGGGVQETQYF. The V call is TRBV25-1, the J call TRBJ2-5, with a tentative D call TRBD2 (7 bases). V shed 1 base and J shed 1 base, with 19 bases lying between them. In germline, CDR1 is MGHDK, CDR2 SYGVNS. This CDR3 region has 18 residues.

The chain recombines TRBV2 with TRBJ2-3; 7 bases agree with TRBD2. The J segment lost 2 bases and the V segment lost 4 bases, leaving 6 bases of the junction unmatched. Germline CDR1 is SNHLY and CDR2 is FYNNEI. The CDR3 has 15 amino acids. CDR3 loop: CASSAWGGITDTQYF. Here the CDR3 DNA reads TGTGCCAGCAGTGCTTGGGGGGGGATCACAGATACGCAGTATTTT.

V gene TRBV27 combines with J gene TRBJ1-1; weak D call: TRBD1 (5 bases). CDR1 is MNHEY, CDR2 SMNVEV, per germline (reference sequence). The CDR3 contains 14 residues. Trimming took 2 bases from V and 6 from J, leaving 13 bases between them. This CDR3 reads CASSLRGRVAEAFF. The CDR3 coding sequence is TGTGCCAGCAGTTTACGCGGCAGGGTCGCTGAAGCTTTCTTT.

The rearrangement uses TRBV7-2 and TRBJ1-2, with D hard to call. Deletions cut 1 base from V and 2 bases from J, with 11 bases between. This CDR3 spans 15 amino acids. Looked up from germline, CDR1 is SGHTA and CDR2 is FQGNSA. The CDR3 reads CASSLGTALNYGYTF. The CDR3 DNA reads as TGTGCCAGCAGCTTAGGCACAGCCCTCAACTATGGCTACACCTTC.

This sequence joins TRBV14 and TRBJ2-7, with TRBD1 identical over 11 bases. V gave up 1 base and J gave up 4 bases; unmatched junction bases: 3. The germline V gene has CDR1 SGHDN and CDR2 FVKESK. The CDR3 has 15 residues. The chain's CDR3 is CASSQGTGGWYEQYF. CDR3 DNA: TGTGCCAGCAGCCAAGGGACAGGGGGCTGGTACGAGCAGTACTTC. Filled out from reference TRBV14 and TRBJ2-7, the complete variable domain reads EAGVTQFPSHSVIEKGQTVTLRCDPISGHDNLYWYRRVMGKEIKFLLHFVKESKQDESGMPNNRFLAERTGGTYSTLKVQPAELEDSGVYFCASSQGTGGWYEQYFGPGTRLTVT.